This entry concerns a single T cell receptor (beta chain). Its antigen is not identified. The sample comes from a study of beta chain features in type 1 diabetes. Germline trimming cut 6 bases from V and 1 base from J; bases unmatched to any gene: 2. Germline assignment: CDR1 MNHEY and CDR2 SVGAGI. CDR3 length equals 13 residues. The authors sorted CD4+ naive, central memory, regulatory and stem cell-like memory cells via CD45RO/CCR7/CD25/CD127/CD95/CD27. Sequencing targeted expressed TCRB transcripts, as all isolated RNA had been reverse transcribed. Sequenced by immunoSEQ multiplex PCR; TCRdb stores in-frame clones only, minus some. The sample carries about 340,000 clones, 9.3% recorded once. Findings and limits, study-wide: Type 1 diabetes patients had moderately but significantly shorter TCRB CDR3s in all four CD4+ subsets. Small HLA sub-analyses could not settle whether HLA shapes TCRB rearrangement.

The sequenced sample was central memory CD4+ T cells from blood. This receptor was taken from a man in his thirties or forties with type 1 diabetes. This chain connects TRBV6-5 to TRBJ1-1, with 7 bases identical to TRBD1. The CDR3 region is CASRRQGNTEAFF. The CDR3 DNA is TGTGCCAGCAGAAGACAGGGGAACACTGAAGCTTTCTTT.